This passage covers 13 T cell receptor beta chains from one sample sequenced in a study of CD4+ T cells in melanoma. Produced via immunoSEQ multiplex PCR; TCRdb's table is partial and in-frame only. Here the sample spans about 10,000 clones, 55% to 75% being singletons. The source material was cells from a culture (not recorded whether cultured in vitro). Receptors were obtained from a human donor with melanoma.

The chain combines TRBV4-1 with TRBJ2-7; 13 nucleotides agree with TRBD2. V was clipped by 4 bases and J by 5 bases; unmatched bases: 8. This CDR3 is 16 amino acids long. CDR1 is MGHRA and CDR2 is YSYEKL in the germline V gene. The CDR3 DNA reads TGCGCCAGCAGCCGAACTAGCGGGGGGGCCACCCACGAGCAGTACTTC. Residues: CASSRTSGGATHEQYF.

The J gene is TRBJ2-1, the V gene TRBV30; the D gene could be TRBD1 or TRBD2 (6 bases each). Germline values: CDR1 GTSNPN, CDR2 SVGIG (reference sequence). V dropped 4 bases and J dropped 9 bases, with 13 bases sitting between them. The CDR3 contains 12 residues. The DNA for the CDR3 is TGTGCCTGGAAAGGGGGGACGAGTGAGCAGTTCTTC. It is translated as CAWKGGTSEQFF.

The chain carries TRBV9 and TRBJ1-2; no reliable D call. Germline CDR1 is SGDLS and CDR2 is YYNGEE. Trimming stripped 0 bases from V and 4 bases from J, with 10 bases between. This CDR3 comprises 14 residues. The CDR3: CASSVALTSYGYTF. The CDR3 nucleotides read TGTGCCAGCAGCGTAGCTCTGACGTCCTATGGCTACACCTTC.

The gene calls are TRBV7-3 and TRBJ1-1; no clear D. The CDR3 spans 13 residues. Germline V gene lookup returns CDR1 SGHTA and CDR2 FQGTGA. V lost 4 bases to trimming and J lost 5 bases, with 11 bases between them. CDR3 bases: TGTGCCAGCAGCTCCCAGTCGGGGACTGAAGCTTTCTTT. Protein product: CASSSQSGTEAFF.

The chain carries TRBV5-5 and TRBJ2-7; TRBD1 is a possible D gene (6 bases). V shed 3 bases and J shed 4 bases, with 17 bases lying between them. CDR1 and CDR2 (germline): SGHKS, YYEKEE (reference sequence). This CDR3 is built from 15 residues. The CDR3 is CASSYLQGKRYEQYF. The CDR3 bases are TGTGCCAGCAGCTACTTACAGGGTAAACGGTACGAGCAGTACTTC.

The rearrangement links TRBV7-2 to TRBJ2-5; 7 bases are shared with TRBD1. The CDR3 extends over 15 amino acids. With 5 bases clipped from V and 5 bases from J, the junction kept 11 bases outside the gene matches. CDR1 and CDR2 from the germline V gene are SGHTA and FQGNSA. CDR3 sequence (DNA): TGTGCCAGCAGCGTACAGACAGGGCCTGGTGAGACCCAGTACTTC. It encodes CASSVQTGPGETQYF.

This clone showed up just once. The gene calls are TRBV5-1 and TRBJ2-2, with TRBD1 matching over 7 bases. This CDR3 has 15 residues. The V gene end was trimmed by 4 bases and the J gene end by 4 bases; junction bases not matched to a gene: 7. Germline V lookup: CDR1 SGHRS, CDR2 YFSETQ. CDR3: CASSRQGLGTGELFF. DNA for the CDR3: TGCGCCAGCAGCCGACAGGGATTGGGCACCGGGGAGCTGTTTTTT.

This chain links TRBV5-1 with TRBJ2-7; D gene ambiguous. V was clipped by 3 bases and J by 6 bases, with 10 bases between them. This CDR3 has 12 amino acids. Per the germline V gene, CDR1 is SGHRS and CDR2 is YFSETQ. The CDR3 DNA follows: TGCGCCAGCAGCTACAATTTGATCGAGCAGTACTTC. Encoded protein: CASSYNLIEQYF.

This clone was seen more than once but under ten times. The V and J genes are TRBV4-1 and TRBJ2-5, with TRBD2 identical over 8 bases. The CDR3 consists of 15 residues. The germline gives CDR1 MGHRA, CDR2 YSYEKL. V was clipped by 6 bases and J by 1 base; unmatched bases: 7. CDR3 nucleotide sequence: TGCGCCAGCAGGTCCTCGGGACTAGTCCAAGAGACCCAGTACTTC. This gives the protein CASRSSGLVQETQYF.

The chain recombines TRBV7-8 with TRBJ1-2; 7 bases are a match to TRBD1. This CDR3 comprises 13 residues. CDR1 and CDR2 from the germline V gene are SGHVS and FQNEAQ. V was pared by 3 bases and J by 6 bases, with 4 bases of the junction left unmatched. The CDR3 reads CASSFPGGNGYTF. The DNA for the CDR3 is TGTGCCAGCAGCTTTCCAGGGGGAAATGGCTACACCTTC.

The V and J genes are TRBV5-1 and TRBJ2-1, with TRBD2 matching over 10 bases. Germline CDR1 SGHRS, CDR2 YFSETQ. The CDR3 is 15 residues long. V lost 7 bases to trimming and J lost 3 bases; unmatched junction nucleotides: 7. CDR3 nucleotides: TGCGCCAGCGGCGCCCGGACTAGCGGCTACAATGAGCAGTTCTTC. Protein product: CASGARTSGYNEQFF.

This clone was observed a single time. V is TRBV12-5 and J is TRBJ2-3, with 7 positions matching TRBD1. Trimming removed 7 bases from V and 1 base from J; junction bases left unmatched: 5. The CDR3 extends over 14 amino acids. Germline CDR1 is LGHNT and CDR2 is FRNRAP. DNA of the CDR3: TGTGCTAGTGCCCCGGGACAGCGCACAGATACGCAGTATTTT. This gives the protein CASAPGQRTDTQYF.

The rearrangement uses TRBV5-6 and TRBJ2-1; TRBD2 is a possible D gene (6 bases). This CDR3 contains 13 residues. Trimming left V 5 bases short and J 5 bases short, with 11 bases between. Germline V gene sequence: CDR1 SGHDT, CDR2 YYEEEE. In DNA form, the CDR3 reads TGTGCCAGCAGGACGGGACTTGACAATGAGCAGTTCTTC. This translates into CASRTGLDNEQFF.